Listed here are 15 T cell receptor beta chains from one sample, sequenced in a study of cytomegalovirus exposure and HLA in healthy donors. PCR used 60 Vbeta primers and 13 Jbeta primers. Produced via immunoSEQ multiplex PCR; TCRdb's table is partial and in-frame only. The data contain 200,000 to 250,000 clones, roughly 80% of them singletons. Sequences were obtained from PBMCs. These TCRs come from a woman aged 40 to 50 in good health and CMV-seropositive.

The rearrangement uses TRBV5-1 and TRBJ1-6, with TRBD1 as a possible D gene (6 bases). The germline V and J ends were trimmed by 3 bases and 6 bases, with 10 bases remaining between them. CDR3 size: 14 residues. Germline-derived CDR1 and CDR2 are SGHRS and YFSETQ. As DNA, the CDR3 is TGCGCCAGCAGCTCATCACAGGGTAATTCACCCCTCCACTTT. It is translated as CASSSSQGNSPLHF.

The V call is TRBV5-1, the J call TRBJ2-3, with 9 nucleotides matching TRBD2. Germline V CDR1 and CDR2: SGHRS, YFSETQ. The V gene end was trimmed by 0 bases and the J gene end by 3 bases; junction bases not matched to a gene: 8. This CDR3 region has 17 residues. CDR3 residues: CASSLGYSGGPTDTQYF. The CDR3 DNA reads as TGCGCCAGCAGCTTGGGGTATAGCGGGGGACCGACAGATACGCAGTATTTT.

J is TRBJ2-1 and V is TRBV4-3, with D possibly matching TRBD2 (5 bases). Deletions cut 0 bases from V and 9 bases from J, with 12 bases between. Germline CDR1 reads LGHNA; CDR2 reads YSLEER. The CDR3 contains 14 residues. CDR3 coding DNA: TGCGCCAGCAGCCAAGATCGAACCCGGGGTGAGCAGTTCTTC. It specifies CASSQDRTRGEQFF.

This clone was recorded only once. J is TRBJ1-1 and V is TRBV6-5, with TRBD1 matching over 9 bases. Germline lookup yields CDR1 MNHEY and CDR2 SVGAGI. V lost 6 bases, J lost 6 bases, and 8 bases stayed unmatched. The CDR3 runs 14 residues. CDR3 protein: CASRDRGQGAEAFF. The DNA for the CDR3 is TGTGCCAGCAGGGACAGGGGCCAAGGGGCTGAAGCTTTCTTT.

This clone was observed a handful of times. The rearrangement joins TRBV7-2 to TRBJ1-5, with 7 bases lining up with TRBD1. Germline loops: CDR1 SGHTA, CDR2 FQGNSA. V gave up 5 bases and J gave up 4 bases; unmatched junction bases: 5. The CDR3 runs 14 residues. CDR3 sequence: CASSGDRVNQPQHF. The CDR3 DNA reads TGTGCCAGCAGCGGCGACAGGGTTAATCAGCCCCAGCATTTT. The complete variable domain, with remaining parts taken from reference TRBV7-2 and TRBJ1-5, reads GAGVSQSPSNKVTEKGKDVELRCDPISGHTALYWYRQSLGQGLEFLIYFQGNSAPDKSGLPSDRFSAERTGGSVSTLTIQRTQQEDSAVYLCASSGDRVNQPQHFGDGTRLSIL.

This clone was counted once. The chain carries TRBV5-8 and TRBJ1-2; D call uncertain. The germline gives CDR1 SGHTS, CDR2 YDEGEE. Trimming took 3 bases from V and 0 from J, leaving 9 bases between them. CDR3 length: 14 residues. The chain's CDR3 is CASSSGRTNYGYTF. The CDR3 DNA reads as TGTGCCAGCAGCTCCGGGAGAACTAACTATGGCTACACCTTC.

The V gene is TRBV10-2, the J gene TRBJ2-2; the match to TRBD1 covers 7 bases. The CDR3 spans 14 residues. Germline V gene lookup returns CDR1 WSHSY and CDR2 SAAADI. V was pared by 9 bases and J by 0 bases, with 4 bases of the junction left unmatched. The CDR3 DNA sequence: TGCGCCAGTGCCGGGACAGCGAACACCGGGGAGCTGTTTTTT. Its protein is CASAGTANTGELFF.

This clone was observed a single time. Here the CDR3 DNA reads TGTGCCAGCAGTCAACTGGTTACTGAGGGAAACACCATATATTTT. Translating gives CASSQLVTEGNTIYF. V usage is TRBV6-6 and J usage is TRBJ1-3; D ambiguous. The V end lost 5 bases, the J end lost 4 bases, and 15 bases lay between the germline ends. Germline CDR1 and CDR2: MNHNY and SVGAGI (reference sequence). The CDR3 runs to 15 residues.

The rearrangement links TRBV9 to TRBJ1-6, with D maybe TRBD1 (5 bases). The CDR3 totals 16 residues. Germline CDR1 and CDR2: SGDLS and YYNGEE. Trimming shortened V by 3 bases and J by 0 bases, and 10 bases separated the two germline ends. The CDR3 sequence: CASSAGGSSYNSPLHF. The CDR3 coding sequence is TGTGCCAGCAGCGCGGGGGGAAGCTCCTATAATTCACCCCTCCACTTT.

Worth noting for this clone: Other DNA sequences in the same sample also yield this CDR3. The chain has TRBV9 and TRBJ2-5; 8 positions agree with TRBD2. This CDR3 comprises 14 residues. Per germline, CDR1 SGDLS and CDR2 YYNGEE. The V and J ends lost 1 base and 5 bases, in that order; junction bases with no gene match: 4. The CDR3 loop is CASSVRGGRETQYF. As DNA, the CDR3 is TGTGCCAGCAGCGTACGGGGGGGTCGGGAGACCCAGTACTTC. Looking up the rest from reference TRBV9 and TRBJ2-5 gives the full variable domain: DSGVTQTPKHLITATGQRVTLRCSPRSGDLSVYWYQQSLDQGLQFLIQYYNGEERAKGNILERFSAQQFPDLHSELNLSSLELGDSALYFCASSVRGGRETQYFGPGTRLLVL.

This clone came up once. The rearrangement joins TRBV5-1 to TRBJ2-5; TRBD1 agrees at 7 bases. Germline CDR1 is SGHRS and CDR2 is YFSETQ. J gave up 3 bases and V 4 bases, and 6 bases lay outside the gene matches. The CDR3 runs 14 residues. The CDR3: CASSPGTEKETQYF. The CDR3 DNA reads as TGCGCCAGCAGCCCCGGGACAGAGAAAGAGACCCAGTACTTC.

The CDR3 sequence: CASSIALGRAGNNEQFF. In nucleotides, the CDR3 is TGTGCCAGTAGTATAGCGCTCGGTAGGGCGGGAAACAATGAGCAGTTCTTC. V and J are TRBV19 and TRBJ2-1; tentative D call: TRBD2 (6 bases). The V end was cut by 1 base, the J end by 5 bases, with 18 bases between. The CDR3 is 17 residues long. CDR1 and CDR2 (germline): LNHDA, SQIVND (reference sequence).

The chain combines TRBV29-1 with TRBJ2-3; 11 bases align to TRBD2. The CDR3 is 15 residues long. The V gene's germline CDR1 is SQVTM and CDR2 ANQGSEA. V trimming: 5 bases; J trimming: 0 bases; junction bases outside the gene matches: 4. Written as DNA, the CDR3 is TGCAGCGTTCCTAGGACTAGCGGGAGCACAGATACGCAGTATTTT. Protein: CSVPRTSGSTDTQYF.

This chain joins TRBV5-1 and TRBJ2-7, with 8 bases aligning to TRBD2. The CDR3 runs 13 residues. V lost 4 bases to trimming and J lost 6 bases; unmatched junction nucleotides: 6. Germline lookup yields CDR1 SGHRS and CDR2 YFSETQ. The CDR3 here is CASSPAGASEQYF. The CDR3 DNA sequence: TGCGCCAGCAGCCCAGCGGGAGCAAGCGAGCAGTACTTC.

The CDR3 sequence: CASSKERGGNTEAFF. CDR3 bases: TGTGCCAGCTCGAAGGAAAGGGGGGGGAACACTGAAGCTTTCTTT. The chain carries TRBV27 and TRBJ1-1; perhaps TRBD1 as D (6 bases). V dropped 8 bases and J dropped 1 base, with 17 bases sitting between them. Germline V lookup: CDR1 MNHEY, CDR2 SMNVEV (reference sequence). This CDR3 has 15 residues.